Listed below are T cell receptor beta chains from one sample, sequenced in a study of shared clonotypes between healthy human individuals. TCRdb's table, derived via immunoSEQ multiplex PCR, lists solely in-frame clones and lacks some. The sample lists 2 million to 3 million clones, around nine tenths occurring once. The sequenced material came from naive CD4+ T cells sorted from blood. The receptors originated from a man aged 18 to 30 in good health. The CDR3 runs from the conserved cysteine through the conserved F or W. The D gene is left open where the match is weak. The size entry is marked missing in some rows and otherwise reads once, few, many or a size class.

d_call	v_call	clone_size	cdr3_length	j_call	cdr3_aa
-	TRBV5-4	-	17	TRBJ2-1	CASSVGVVVGSYNEQFF
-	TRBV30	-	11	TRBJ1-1	CAWSASVRAFF
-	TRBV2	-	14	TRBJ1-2	CASRGDTANYGYTF
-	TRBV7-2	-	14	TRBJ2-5	CASSLVQGIETQYF
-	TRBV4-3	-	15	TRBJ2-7	CASSQDYGGGYEQYF
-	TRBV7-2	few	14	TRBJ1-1	CASSPGTTWTEAFF
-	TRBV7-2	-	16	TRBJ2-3	CASSLRATTSTDTQYF
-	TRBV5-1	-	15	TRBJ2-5	CASSLEGSWGETQYF
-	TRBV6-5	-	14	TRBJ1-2	CASSYWGLNYGYTF
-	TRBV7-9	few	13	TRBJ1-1	CASSLQENTEAFF
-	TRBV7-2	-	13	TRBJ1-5	CASSLYGNQPQHF
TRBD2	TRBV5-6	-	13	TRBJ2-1	CASSLGTAGEDLF
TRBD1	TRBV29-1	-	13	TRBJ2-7	CSATSTGGYEQYF
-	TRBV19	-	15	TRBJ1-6	CASSSGAQGNSPLHF
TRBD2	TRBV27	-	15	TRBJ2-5	CASSSGLAGGRTQYF
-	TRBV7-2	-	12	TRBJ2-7	CASSLGTYEQYF
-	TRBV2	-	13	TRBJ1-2	CASRAGEGYGYTF
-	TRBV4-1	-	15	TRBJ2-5	CASSQDEGNQETQYF
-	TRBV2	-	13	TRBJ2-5	CASRASPVETQYF
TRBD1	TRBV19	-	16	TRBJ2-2	CASSQTGGRATGELFF
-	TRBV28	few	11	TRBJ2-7	CASSLNYEQYF
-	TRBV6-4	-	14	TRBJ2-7	CASSTELGAYEQYF
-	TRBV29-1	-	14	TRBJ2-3	CSVDWAGTTDTQYF
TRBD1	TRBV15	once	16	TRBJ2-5	CATSRGTTGGQETQYF
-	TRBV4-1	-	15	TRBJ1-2	CASSQDSAARSGYTF
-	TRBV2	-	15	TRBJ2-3	CASSEQGPATDTQYF
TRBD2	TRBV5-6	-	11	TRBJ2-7	CASSMGGWQYF
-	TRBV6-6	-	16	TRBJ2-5	CASSKDGGHYRETQYF
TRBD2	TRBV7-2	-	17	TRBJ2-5	CASSLWSSGRKQETQYF
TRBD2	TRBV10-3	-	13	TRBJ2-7	CATVAGGSYEQYF
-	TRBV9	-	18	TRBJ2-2	CASSVVEGQGGYTGELFF
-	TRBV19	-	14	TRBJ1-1	CASRRGQTYTEAFF
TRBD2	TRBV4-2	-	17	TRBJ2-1	CASSQGLAGREGNEQFF
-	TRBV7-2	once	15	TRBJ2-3	CASSLGGRSADTQYF
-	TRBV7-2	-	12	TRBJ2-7	CASSSYTYEQYF
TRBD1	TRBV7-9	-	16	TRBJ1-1	CASSSGAGTENTEAFF
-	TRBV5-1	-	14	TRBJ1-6	CASSPRGGNSPLHF
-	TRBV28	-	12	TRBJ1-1	CASSLRGSEAFF
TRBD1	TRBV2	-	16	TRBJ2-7	CASSVSRQGSSYEQYF
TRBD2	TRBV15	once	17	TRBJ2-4	CATSTATSGGPKNIQYF
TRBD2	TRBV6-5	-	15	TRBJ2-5	CASSLSGGARETQYF
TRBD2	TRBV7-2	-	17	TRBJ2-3	CASSLASTGGIRDTQYF
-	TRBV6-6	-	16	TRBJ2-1	CASLTGRGRAYNEQFF